These 25 T cell receptor beta chains were all obtained from the same sample, sequenced in a study of T-cell reconstitution after alpha-beta-depleted transplantation in children. The library targeted TCRbeta and was prepared with unique molecular identifiers. One entry per CDR3 protein, called by TCRdb with MiXCR from the PCR reads. The sample holds 450,000 to 500,000 distinct CDR3 sequences; roughly an eighth are singletons and the top ten take less than 6.5%. The sequencing here drew on PBMCs from the stem cell graft donor, taken from the stem cell graft. The receptors here all came from a human donor who donated a stem cell graft to a child with combined immunodeficiency.

This clonotype was counted ten times or more. This rearrangement joins TRBV5-1 to TRBJ2-7; 10 bases map to TRBD1. Germline CDR1 SGHRS, CDR2 YFSETQ. This CDR3 comprises 15 residues. Trimming at V came to 0 bases and at J to 7 bases, leaving 7 bases not matched to a gene. The CDR3 is CASSLDGTGAREQYF. The DNA for the CDR3 is TGCGCCAGCAGCTTGGACGGGACAGGGGCTCGTGAGCAGTACTTC.

In this sample, this clonotype turned up many times. The chain couples TRBV24-1 to TRBJ1-1; D gene unclear. CDR1 KGHDR and CDR2 SFDVKD come from the germline V gene. V was cut by 1 base and J by 0 bases, with 8 bases left in between. The CDR3 sequence is 15 residues long. In DNA form, the CDR3 reads TGTGCCACCAGTGATTTCCGGCACATGAACACTGAAGCTTTCTTT. It yields the protein CATSDFRHMNTEAFF.

The J gene is TRBJ2-7, the V gene TRBV30; D unclear. CDR1 is GTSNPN, CDR2 SVGIG, per germline (reference sequence). This CDR3 contains 16 residues. V gave up 2 bases and J gave up 3 bases, with 20 bases separating them. This chain's CDR3 is CAWSSTEVGGDYEQYF. Written as DNA, the CDR3 is TGTGCCTGGAGTTCCACAGAGGTGGGTGGGGACTACGAGCAGTACTTC.

This chain joins TRBV11-2 and TRBJ2-5; 7 bases fit TRBD2. V lost 0 bases, J lost 7 bases, and 8 bases stayed unmatched. Germline V gene data show CDR1 as SGHAT and CDR2 as FQNNGV. The CDR3 is 15 amino acids. The CDR3 nucleotides read TGTGCCAGCAGCTTAGATGAGAGGACGGGAGGGACCCAGTACTTC. Translation gives CASSLDERTGGTQYF.

V usage is TRBV11-1 and J usage is TRBJ2-1; no reliable D call. The germline V gene has CDR1 SGHAT and CDR2 FQDESV (reference sequence). The CDR3 consists of 12 residues. Trimming shortened V by 5 bases and J by 5 bases, and 7 bases separated the two germline ends. CDR3 sequence: CASSHRNNEQFF. In DNA, the CDR3 is TGTGCCAGCAGCCATCGGAACAATGAGCAGTTCTTC.

This clonotype was counted ten times or more. This chain's CDR3 is CASSYHHEGADQETQYF. The CDR3 DNA reads TGTGCCAGCAGTTACCATCATGAGGGAGCGGACCAAGAGACCCAGTACTTC. The gene calls are TRBV6-5 and TRBJ2-5; tentatively, D is TRBD2 (5 bases). V was pared by 2 bases and J by 0 bases, with 16 bases between. Looked up from germline, CDR1 is MNHEY and CDR2 is SVGAGI. The CDR3 sequence is 17 residues long.

This clonotype was observed a handful of times. This chain uses TRBV12-3 or TRBV12-4 with TRBJ1-5; 9 bases line up with TRBD1. The CDR3 spans 18 residues. The V and J ends lost 7 bases and 0 bases, in that order; junction bases with no gene match: 13. CDR3 coding DNA: TGTGCCAGCACCCCGGGACAGGGCTCCCTTATTAGCAATCAGCCCCAGCATTTT. Amino acid sequence: CASTPGQGSLISNQPQHF.

This clonotype was recorded a few times. The CDR3 reads CSVVHRATNTEAFF. The CDR3 DNA reads as TGCAGCGTTGTGCACAGGGCAACGAACACTGAAGCTTTCTTT. The V and J genes are TRBV29-1 and TRBJ1-1, with TRBD1 as a possible D gene (6 bases). Trimming took off 4 bases at V and 1 base at J, with 13 bases between the two ends. Germline lookup yields CDR1 SQVTM and CDR2 ANQGSEA. The CDR3 loop spans 14 amino acids.

There are a few counts of this clonotype. This chain joins TRBV7-3 and TRBJ2-5; D is perhaps TRBD2 (6 bases). Trimming removed 3 bases at V and 0 bases at J, with 11 bases between. The germline V gene has CDR1 SGHTA and CDR2 FQGTGA. The CDR3 sequence is 15 residues long. CDR3 sequence: CASSFLPGDQETQYF. As DNA, the CDR3 is TGTGCCAGCAGCTTTCTCCCGGGGGACCAAGAGACCCAGTACTTC.

This clonotype came up a few times. V gene TRBV24-1 combines with J gene TRBJ2-3, with D perhaps matching TRBD2 (7 bases). Trimming left V 4 bases short and J 1 base short, with 20 bases between. This CDR3 is built from 18 residues. From germline, CDR1 is KGHDR and CDR2 SFDVKD. CDR3 in DNA: TGTGCCACCAGTGACCCAACAGGGCTCAGCGGGGGCACAGATACGCAGTATTTT. As protein: CATSDPTGLSGGTDTQYF.

This clonotype has a count of ten or more. This chain connects TRBV5-6 to TRBJ2-7; D unclear. The V and J ends lost 4 bases and 0 bases respectively, with 11 bases between them. Germline CDR1 SGHDT, CDR2 YYEEEE. The CDR3 has 14 residues. CDR3 sequence reads: CASSTTYNSYEQYF. CDR3 bases: TGTGCCAGCAGCACTACATACAACTCCTACGAGCAGTACTTC.

The CDR3 DNA reads as TGTGCCAGCAGAGGGGCCCGAGACTCTGGGGCCAACGTCCTGACTTTC. Translation gives CASRGARDSGANVLTF. The chain joins TRBV12-3 or TRBV12-4 to TRBJ2-6; D perhaps matches TRBD1 (5 bases). Trimming pared 6 bases from V and 0 bases from J, leaving 12 bases between. There are 16 residues in the CDR3.

This clonotype turned up a few times. This chain links TRBV25-1 with TRBJ2-5, with a tentative D call TRBD1 (6 bases). The germline CDR1 and CDR2 sequences are MGHDK and SYGVNS. The CDR3 loop spans 15 amino acids. Deletions cut 4 bases from V and 1 base from J, with 13 bases between. CDR3 sequence (DNA): TGTGCCAGCAGTGCGCAGGGGACCCCCCAAGAGACCCAGTACTTC. Translating it yields CASSAQGTPQETQYF.

The chain has TRBV5-1 and TRBJ2-3, with 13 bases that match TRBD2. Germline CDR1 is SGHRS and CDR2 is YFSETQ. The junction had 3 bases not matched to a gene; V was cut back by 3 bases and J by 2 bases. There are 16 residues in the CDR3. The CDR3 DNA is TGCGCCAGCAGCTGGGGACTAGCGGGAACCACAGATACGCAGTATTTT. Translating it yields CASSWGLAGTTDTQYF.

This clonotype has a count of ten or more. CDR3 nucleotide sequence: TGTGCCAGCAGCACTAGCGGTTCCTACAATGAGCAGTTCTTC. Residues: CASSTSGSYNEQFF. This chain links TRBV12-3 or TRBV12-4 with TRBJ2-1; 8 positions agree with TRBD2. The CDR3 extends over 14 amino acids. Trimming at V came to 6 bases and at J to 1 base, leaving 2 bases not matched to a gene.

The V call is TRBV24-1, the J call TRBJ2-3, with 10 bases matching TRBD2. After removal of 3 bases from V and 4 bases from J, the junction contained 9 bases not matched to a gene. The CDR3 has 17 residues. Germline V lookup: CDR1 KGHDR, CDR2 SFDVKD. CDR3 sequence: CATSDPLAGDPPDTQYF. In nucleotides, the CDR3 is TGTGCCACCAGTGATCCCCTAGCGGGAGACCCACCAGATACGCAGTATTTT.

This clonotype occurred many times. The rearrangement joins TRBV5-6 to TRBJ2-1, with D uncertain. V was cut by 0 bases and J by 8 bases, with 3 bases left in between. Germline V CDR1 and CDR2: SGHDT, YYEEEE. There are 11 residues in the CDR3. The chain's CDR3 is CASSLVDEQFF. The CDR3 DNA sequence: TGTGCCAGCAGCTTGGTGGATGAGCAGTTCTTC.

The rearrangement links TRBV7-2 to TRBJ2-1; perhaps D is TRBD1 or TRBD2 (5 bases each). This CDR3 is built from 16 residues. V was trimmed by 5 bases and J by 6 bases, leaving 20 bases between them. Germline V gene data show CDR1 as SGHTA and CDR2 as FQGNSA. The CDR3 coding sequence is TGTGCCAGCAGCCCCCTAGGCCCGGCAGGGAGCAATGAGCAGTTCTTC. The encoded protein is CASSPLGPAGSNEQFF.

There are many counts of this clonotype. The J gene is TRBJ2-6, the V gene TRBV4-2; no firm D call. CDR1 and CDR2 (germline): LGHNA, YNFKEQ. Trimming pared 0 bases from V and 1 base from J, leaving 16 bases between. The CDR3 extends over 19 amino acids. CDR3 sequence reads: CASSQEGIGVGSGANVLTF. For the CDR3, the DNA is TGTGCCAGCAGCCAAGAGGGGATAGGCGTAGGATCTGGGGCCAACGTCCTGACTTTC.

The rearrangement joins TRBV15 to TRBJ1-5, with D possibly TRBD1 on 6 matching bases. Germline V gene sequence: CDR1 LNHNV, CDR2 YYDKDF (reference sequence). Trimming stripped 1 base from V and 5 bases from J, with 15 bases between. The CDR3 contains 16 residues. This CDR3 reads CATSRAGQRMDQPQHF. As DNA, the CDR3 is TGTGCCACCAGCAGAGCAGGACAGCGGATGGATCAGCCCCAGCATTTT. Supplemented by reference TRBV15 and TRBJ1-5, the full variable domain reads DAMVIQNPRYQVTQFGKPVTLSCSQTLNHNVMYWYQQKSSQAPKLLFHYYDKDFNNEADTPDNFQSRRPNTSFCFLDIRSPGLGDTAMYLCATSRAGQRMDQPQHFGDGTRLSIL.

This clonotype was seen a few times. V and J are TRBV9 and TRBJ2-2; 7 nucleotides align to TRBD2. This CDR3 has 15 residues. Germline loops: CDR1 SGDLS, CDR2 YYNGEE. The V and J ends lost 0 bases and 8 bases, in that order; junction bases with no gene match: 7. The CDR3 nucleotides read TGTGCCAGCAGCGTAGGGGACTATGCGGTTGGGGAGCTGTTTTTT. Residues: CASSVGDYAVGELFF.

In nucleotides, the CDR3 is TGTGCTGCCCGGCGGGAGCGGTCCTACGAGCAGTACTTC. Residues: CAARRERSYEQYF. The chain uses TRBV6-1 and TRBJ2-7, with 7 bases that match TRBD2. This CDR3 spans 13 amino acids. Germline V gene sequence: CDR1 MNHNS, CDR2 SASEGT.

This chain uses TRBV4-2 with TRBJ2-3; 9 bases fit TRBD1. This CDR3 comprises 15 residues. V gave up 1 base and J gave up 10 bases; unmatched junction bases: 9. From germline, CDR1 is LGHNA and CDR2 YNFKEQ. The CDR3 is CASSQGHTGGAAQYF. The DNA for the CDR3 is TGTGCCAGCAGCCAAGGTCACACAGGGGGCGCGGCGCAGTATTTT.

Many counts were recorded for this clonotype. The rearrangement joins TRBV6-5 to TRBJ2-1, with D unclear. From germline, CDR1 is MNHEY and CDR2 SVGAGI. The CDR3 is made up of 16 amino acids. Trimming removed 0 bases from V and 2 bases from J, with 11 bases in between. The CDR3 here is CASSYSVDSPYNEQFF. CDR3 DNA: TGTGCCAGCAGTTACTCGGTAGACTCACCCTACAATGAGCAGTTCTTC.

This clonotype was counted at least ten times. The rearrangement joins TRBV4-3 to TRBJ2-3; 10 bases align to TRBD1. Germline assignment: CDR1 LGHNA and CDR2 YSLEER. The V gene end was trimmed by 5 bases and the J gene end by 3 bases; junction bases not matched to a gene: 2. The CDR3 runs 14 residues. The CDR3 nucleotides are TGCGCCAGCAGCGACAGGGGGCCGACAGATACGCAGTATTTT. Protein sequence: CASSDRGPTDTQYF.